One and the same sample provided the 28 T cell receptor beta chains below, sequenced in a study of blood T cell repertoires in COVID-19. The method was immunoSEQ multiplex PCR; TCRdb's version includes in-frame clones alone and lacks a portion of them. The profile covers 110,000 or so clones, with more than 80% appearing a single time and 8.1% taken by the ten largest. The sample consisted of peripheral blood. These receptors were collected from a woman in her thirties or forties with acute or convalescent COVID-19.

The rearrangement uses TRBV7-9 and TRBJ1-4; the D is unclear. CDR1 is SEHNR, CDR2 FQNEAQ, per germline (reference sequence). The length of the CDR3 is 14 residues. The V end lost 1 base, the J end lost 8 bases, and 11 bases lay between the germline ends. The CDR3 DNA follows: TGTGCCAGCAGCTTAGGCGGAGGGCAGGAAAAACTGTTTTTT. This codes for CASSLGGGQEKLFF.

The chain links TRBV6-5 to TRBJ2-2, with no clear D. The germline V and J ends were trimmed by 6 bases and 6 bases, with 8 bases remaining between them. CDR1 is MNHEY, CDR2 SVGAGI, per germline. The CDR3 is 12 residues long. In DNA form, the CDR3 reads TGTGCCAGCAGCCTCCCCCCCGGGGAGCTGTTTTTT. It specifies CASSLPPGELFF.

This clone showed up just a few times. The CDR3 bases are TGCAGCGTGATGCTAGGAGGTAGCTCCTACGAGCAGTACTTC. It is translated as CSVMLGGSSYEQYF. The chain links TRBV29-1 to TRBJ2-7; weak D call: TRBD2 (5 bases). This CDR3 is 14 amino acids long. Per the germline V gene, CDR1 is SQVTM and CDR2 is ANQGSEA. The V gene lost 6 bases and the J gene lost 0 bases, with 15 bases spanning the gap.

The CDR3: CASSGTSGNEQFF. CDR3 nucleotide sequence: TGTGCCAGCAGCGGGACTAGCGGCAATGAGCAGTTCTTC. This sequence joins TRBV12-3 or TRBV12-4 and TRBJ2-1; 11 bases are shared with TRBD2. There are 13 residues in the CDR3. J gave up 6 bases and V 6 bases, and 1 base lay outside the gene matches.

The rearrangement links TRBV30 to TRBJ2-6; D remains unclear. Germline values: CDR1 GTSNPN, CDR2 SVGIG (reference sequence). CDR3 length: 14 amino acids. V gave up 1 base and J gave up 0 bases, with 4 bases separating them. In DNA, the CDR3 is TGTGCCTGGAGTGACACCTCTGGGGCCAACGTCCTGACTTTC. It yields the protein CAWSDTSGANVLTF.

This clone was detected only a few times. The chain recombines TRBV9 with TRBJ2-1; the D gene is possibly TRBD2 (5 bases). The CDR3 has 17 amino acids. Germline V CDR1 and CDR2: SGDLS, YYNGEE. With 1 base removed from V and 1 base from J, the gap between germline ends came to 15 bases. The CDR3 loop is CASSVYGLADSYNEQFF. In DNA, the CDR3 is TGTGCCAGCAGCGTATACGGACTGGCGGATTCCTACAATGAGCAGTTCTTC.

This chain uses TRBV27 with TRBJ2-2; 7 positions match TRBD1. V lost 6 bases, J lost 1 base, and 5 bases stayed unmatched. The CDR3 is made up of 15 amino acids. From germline, CDR1 is MNHEY and CDR2 SMNVEV (reference sequence). Written as DNA, the CDR3 is TGTGCCAGCAGACCCGGACAGGAGAACACCGGGGAGCTGTTTTTT. Its protein product is CASRPGQENTGELFF.

In DNA, the CDR3 is TGTGCCAGCAGCCAGGGCTTCTCAAGCTGGTACGAGCAGTACTTC. Translating it yields CASSQGFSSWYEQYF. The chain uses TRBV3-1 (or the pseudogene TRBV3-2) and TRBJ2-7; D is undetermined. This CDR3 has 15 residues. Germline loops: CDR1 LGHDT, CDR2 YNNKEL (reference sequence). Trimming took 3 bases from V and 4 from J, leaving 16 bases between them.

Only a few counts were recorded for this clone. The V gene is TRBV2, the J gene TRBJ2-1; maybe TRBD1 (5 bases). Per germline, CDR1 SNHLY and CDR2 FYNNEI. This CDR3 comprises 13 residues. The V gene lost 5 bases and the J gene lost 3 bases, with 8 bases spanning the gap. The CDR3 loop reads CASSSTDYNEQFF. In nucleotides, the CDR3 is TGTGCCAGCAGTTCGACAGACTACAATGAGCAGTTCTTC.

The rearrangement uses TRBV5-6 and TRBJ1-6; 9 bases line up with TRBD1. Germline V gene sequence: CDR1 SGHDT, CDR2 YYEEEE. The CDR3 runs 15 residues. V dropped 4 bases and J dropped 11; count of bases not matched to a gene: 10. The CDR3 reads CASSPQGAAFPPLHF. DNA of the CDR3: TGTGCCAGCAGCCCACAGGGGGCAGCCTTTCCACCCCTCCACTTT.

This clone was observed a few times. The chain carries TRBV6-1 and TRBJ1-2; perhaps TRBD1 as D (5 bases). Germline loops: CDR1 MNHNS, CDR2 SASEGT. The CDR3 has 14 amino acids. The germline V and J ends were trimmed by 2 bases and 1 base, with 8 bases remaining between them. CDR3 coding DNA: TGTGCCAGCAGTGAAACCAGGGTTAACTATGGCTACACCTTC. Translation: CASSETRVNYGYTF.

V and J are TRBV5-1 and TRBJ2-2; TRBD1 matches at 7 bases. Trimming cost V 5 bases and J 2 bases; bases outside gene matches: 3. Germline CDR1 SGHRS, CDR2 YFSETQ. This CDR3 is 14 amino acids long. The CDR3 bases are TGCGCCAGCAGGGGGACAGATAACACCGGGGAGCTGTTTTTT. It is translated as CASRGTDNTGELFF.

The chain couples TRBV11-2 to TRBJ2-3, with TRBD1 matching over 8 bases. CDR1 is SGHAT and CDR2 is FQNNGV in the germline V gene. This CDR3 is built from 14 residues. V gave up 6 bases and J gave up 5 bases; unmatched junction bases: 7. CDR3 residues: CASSQTGAGDTQYF. CDR3 DNA: TGTGCCAGCAGTCAGACAGGGGCCGGAGATACGCAGTATTTT.

The gene calls are TRBV7-3 and TRBJ1-3; D is unclear. CDR1 and CDR2 (germline): SGHTA, FQGTGA. V was clipped by 3 bases and J by 2 bases, with 14 bases between them. The CDR3 has 16 amino acids. The CDR3 protein is CASSFTDGVPGNTIYF. The CDR3 DNA reads as TGTGCCAGCAGCTTCACCGACGGGGTTCCTGGAAACACCATATATTTT.

The V and J genes are TRBV6-5 and TRBJ1-2; TRBD1 might be the D (5 bases). Germline-derived CDR1 and CDR2 are MNHEY and SVGAGI. The CDR3 runs to 12 residues. The germline V and J ends were trimmed by 7 bases and 2 bases, with 8 bases remaining between them. The CDR3 spells CASKGSNYGYTF. The CDR3 nucleotides are TGTGCCAGCAAGGGGTCAAACTATGGCTACACCTTC.

The chain uses TRBV6-6 and TRBJ1-2, with 8 nucleotides matching TRBD1. CDR3 length: 14 amino acids. The V segment lost 6 bases and the J segment 5 bases; nucleotides outside the gene matches: 8. CDR1 MNHNY and CDR2 SVGAGI come from the germline V gene (reference sequence). This CDR3 is CASREPGQAYGYTF. The CDR3 region has the DNA TGTGCCAGCAGGGAGCCGGGACAGGCGTATGGCTACACCTTC.

This clone was seen a few times. J is TRBJ1-4 and V is TRBV5-1, with no clear D. This CDR3 contains 13 residues. The V end was cut by 1 base, the J end by 6 bases, with 7 bases between. CDR1 and CDR2 from the germline V gene are SGHRS and YFSETQ. The CDR3 DNA reads as TGCGCCAGCAGCTTGACGGGATATGAAAAACTGTTTTTT. Protein: CASSLTGYEKLFF. The full variable domain, completed using reference TRBV5-1 and TRBJ1-4, is KAGVTQTPRYLIKTRGQQVTLSCSPISGHRSVSWYQQTPGQGLQFLFEYFSETQRNKGNFPGRFSGRQFSNSRSEMNVSTLELGDSALYLCASSLTGYEKLFFGSGTQLSVL.

The genes are TRBV4-1 and TRBJ2-1; no clear D gene. The germline CDR1 and CDR2 sequences are MGHRA and YSYEKL. V was trimmed by 2 bases and J by 4 bases, leaving 6 bases between them. This CDR3 is 13 amino acids long. The CDR3 region is CASSQREYNEQFF. The CDR3 nucleotides are TGCGCCAGCAGCCAACGAGAATACAATGAGCAGTTCTTC.

The rearrangement joins TRBV30 to TRBJ2-7; D possibly corresponds to TRBD2 (5 bases). V gave up 5 bases and J gave up 2 bases, with 10 bases separating them. Germline CDR1 is GTSNPN and CDR2 is SVGIG (reference sequence). The CDR3 has 12 amino acids. This CDR3 is CAWGGLAYEQYF. CDR3 DNA: TGTGCCTGGGGAGGACTTGCCTACGAGCAGTACTTC.

The chain joins TRBV5-4 to TRBJ2-7, with 8 bases identical to TRBD1. Per germline, CDR1 SGHNT and CDR2 YYREEE (reference sequence). The CDR3 runs to 17 residues. The junction had 14 bases not matched to a gene; V was cut back by 3 bases and J by 3 bases. The CDR3 protein is CASSSQFGQGGSYEQYF. CDR3 sequence (DNA): TGTGCCAGCAGCTCACAATTCGGACAGGGTGGTAGCTACGAGCAGTACTTC.

This sequence joins TRBV19 and TRBJ1-2, with D uncertain. Trimming pared 5 bases from V and 4 bases from J, leaving 11 bases between. CDR3 length equals 13 residues. Germline CDR1 is LNHDA and CDR2 is SQIVND (reference sequence). This CDR3 is CASSVARGYGYTF. The CDR3 bases are TGTGCCAGTAGTGTCGCGCGGGGCTATGGCTACACCTTC. Full variable domain (outside the CDR3, taken from reference TRBV19 and TRBJ1-2): DGGITQSPKYLFRKEGQNVTLSCEQNLNHDAMYWYRQDPGQGLRLIYYSQIVNDFQKGDIAEGYSVSREKKESFPLTVTSAQKNPTAFYLCASSVARGYGYTFGSGTRLTVV.

The chain recombines TRBV30 with TRBJ1-5; the match to TRBD1 covers 7 bases. Looked up from germline, CDR1 is GTSNPN and CDR2 is SVGIG (reference sequence). CDR3 size: 13 residues. With 0 bases clipped from V and 7 bases from J, the junction kept 3 bases outside the gene matches. CDR3 coding DNA: TGTGCCTGGAGTGTCTTAGGGGGCCAGCCCCAGCATTTT. Its protein product is CAWSVLGGQPQHF.

The genes are TRBV5-5 and TRBJ2-1, with 14 bases that match TRBD2. This CDR3 region has 17 residues. The germline gives CDR1 SGHKS, CDR2 YYEKEE (reference sequence). V trimming: 1 base; J trimming: 5 bases; junction bases outside the gene matches: 5. In DNA, the CDR3 is TGTGCCAGCAGCTTGCCGGTGACTAGCGGGGGGGACAATGAGCAGTTCTTC. Protein: CASSLPVTSGGDNEQFF.

This clone was seen just once. The CDR3 region has the DNA TGCGCCAGCAGCCAGCACAGGGTCCTCTCTGGAAACACCATATATTTT. It yields the protein CASSQHRVLSGNTIYF. The chain couples TRBV4-3 to TRBJ1-3; a weak D match, TRBD1 (6 bases). CDR1 and CDR2 from the germline V gene are LGHNA and YSLEER. V lost 3 bases and J lost 0, with 12 bases in between. The CDR3 contains 16 residues.

The chain has TRBV7-3 and TRBJ2-2, with D maybe TRBD1 (5 bases). The length of the CDR3 is 15 residues. Looked up from germline, CDR1 is SGHTA and CDR2 is FQGTGA. V was trimmed by 0 bases and J by 7 bases, leaving 12 bases between them. CDR3 DNA: TGTGCCAGCAGCTTAACCCAGGGCTTCATCGGGGAGCTGTTTTTT. It encodes CASSLTQGFIGELFF.

The chain employs TRBV5-1 and TRBJ1-3; 10 bases fit TRBD1. J was trimmed by 0 bases and V by 9 bases; bases with no gene match: 12. Germline CDR1 reads SGHRS; CDR2 reads YFSETQ. This CDR3 has 17 amino acids. CDR3 nucleotide sequence: TGCGCCAACACAACTCCCGACAGGGGGCTCTCTGGAAACACCATATATTTT. Translation: CANTTPDRGLSGNTIYF.

The J gene is TRBJ2-5, the V gene TRBV20-1; D is possibly TRBD2 (5 bases). The CDR3 extends over 13 amino acids. Trimming stripped 3 bases from V and 2 bases from J, with 10 bases between. Germline V lookup: CDR1 DFQATT, CDR2 SNEGSKA (reference sequence). CDR3 amino acids: CSASGRVQETQYF. The CDR3 nucleotides are TGCAGTGCTAGTGGGCGGGTTCAAGAGACCCAGTACTTC.

The rearrangement links TRBV4-1 to TRBJ1-1; no clear D gene. The CDR3 has 15 amino acids. Trimming removed 4 bases at V and 3 bases at J, with 15 bases between. Germline CDR1 reads MGHRA; CDR2 reads YSYEKL. CDR3 DNA: TGCGCCAGCAGCCTTAATCCCAATAGTTACACTGAAGCTTTCTTT. Protein: CASSLNPNSYTEAFF.